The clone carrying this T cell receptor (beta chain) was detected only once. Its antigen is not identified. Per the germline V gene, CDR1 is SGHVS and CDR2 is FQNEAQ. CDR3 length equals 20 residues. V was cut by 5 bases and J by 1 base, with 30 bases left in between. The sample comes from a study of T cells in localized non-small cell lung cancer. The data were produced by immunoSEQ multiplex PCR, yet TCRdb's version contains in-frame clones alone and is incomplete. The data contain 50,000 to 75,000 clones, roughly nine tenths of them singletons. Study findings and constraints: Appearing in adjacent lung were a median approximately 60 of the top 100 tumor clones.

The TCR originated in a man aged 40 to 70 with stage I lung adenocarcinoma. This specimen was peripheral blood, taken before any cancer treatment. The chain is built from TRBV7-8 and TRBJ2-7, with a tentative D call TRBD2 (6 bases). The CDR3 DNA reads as TGTGCCAGCAGCCCCCACCGTCCCTGGGTTAAGGCTAGCGAGTCCTACGAGCAGTACTTC. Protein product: CASSPHRPWVKASESYEQYF.